A single sample gave rise to the 15 T cell receptor beta chains below, sequenced in a study of spatial heterogeneity in lung cancer. TCRdb itself ran the 5' RACE reads through MiXCR, one entry per CDR3 protein. The data contain about 12,000 distinct CDR3 sequences, approximately 15% of them singletons. As to time point: sample taken at primary tumor resection. From tumor, nontumor lung or frozen PBMC, whole RNA was taken unsorted for sequencing. The source was PBMCs, collected at surgery. The receptors here all came from a female donor with early-stage non-small cell lung cancer.

This clonotype was detected ten times or more. The chain couples TRBV7-9 to TRBJ1-3; no clear D. Germline V gives CDR1 SEHNR, CDR2 FQNEAQ (reference sequence). The CDR3 consists of 16 residues. Trimming cost V 1 base and J 4 bases, with 14 bases left between them. The CDR3 sequence is CASSLEPAGTGNTIYF. CDR3 nucleotides: TGTGCCAGCAGCTTAGAACCAGCGGGAACGGGAAACACCATATATTTT. The full variable domain, completed using reference TRBV7-9 and TRBJ1-3, is DTGVSQNPRHKITKRGQNVTFRCDPISEHNRLYWYRQTLGQGPEFLTYFQNEAQLEKSRLLSDRFSAERPKGSFSTLEIQRTEQGDSAMYLCASSLEPAGTGNTIYFGEGSWLTVV.

V and J are TRBV18 and TRBJ2-5; D call uncertain. V gave up 2 bases and J gave up 4 bases, with 8 bases separating them. The CDR3 has 13 amino acids. Germline CDR1 is KGHSH and CDR2 is LQKENI. Written as DNA, the CDR3 is TGTGCCAGCTCACCAGATGTCGGAGAGACCCAGTACTTC. It translates to CASSPDVGETQYF.

This clonotype is medium-sized within its sample. The rearrangement joins TRBV5-1 to TRBJ2-5; 10 positions match TRBD2. The CDR3 totals 16 residues. The germline V gene has CDR1 SGHRS and CDR2 YFSETQ. V was pared by 2 bases and J by 5 bases, with 9 bases of the junction left unmatched. CDR3 residues: CASSLPLAGATETQYF. The CDR3 coding sequence is TGCGCCAGCAGCTTACCCCTAGCGGGGGCTACCGAGACCCAGTACTTC.

This clonotype was counted at least ten times. The chain couples TRBV12-3 or TRBV12-4 to TRBJ2-5; D may be TRBD1 or TRBD2 (5 bases each). Trimming removed 5 bases at V and 5 bases at J, with 12 bases between. The CDR3 runs 13 residues. CDR3 loop: CASSPTEGETQYF. In DNA, the CDR3 is TGTGCCAGCAGTCCCACAGAGGGGGAGACCCAGTACTTC.

This clonotype has a single count. J is TRBJ2-2 and V is TRBV27, with D uncertain. This CDR3 is built from 13 residues. The germline CDR1 and CDR2 sequences are MNHEY and SMNVEV (reference sequence). V lost 9 bases and J 2 bases, leaving 10 bases between the germline ends. The DNA for the CDR3 is TGTGCCAGTACGGACCCAAACACCGGGGAGCTGTTTTTT. Protein sequence: CASTDPNTGELFF.

This clonotype has a handful of counts. This chain joins TRBV2 and TRBJ2-5; D perhaps matches TRBD2 (5 bases). The CDR3 has 12 amino acids. V was clipped by 6 bases and J by 5 bases, with 10 bases between them. Germline V CDR1 and CDR2: SNHLY, FYNNEI. In nucleotides, the CDR3 is TGTGCCAGCAGCGGGGTCGCCGAGACCCAGTACTTC. This gives the protein CASSGVAETQYF.

This clonotype was observed at least ten times. The chain carries TRBV30 and TRBJ2-1; 8 bases map to TRBD1. Losses at the gene ends were 4 bases for V and 13 bases for J; bases not matched to a gene: 6. This CDR3 has 11 residues. Germline CDR1 is GTSNPN and CDR2 is SVGIG (reference sequence). CDR3 sequence (DNA): TGTGCCTGGACCCCGGGGACAGGCCAGTTCTTC. It translates to CAWTPGTGQFF.

This clonotype was seen repeatedly, ten times or more. This chain links TRBV2 with TRBJ2-5; 9 bases match TRBD1. The V segment lost 11 bases and the J segment 0 bases; nucleotides outside the gene matches: 10. The CDR3 loop spans 15 amino acids. The germline V gene encodes CDR1 SNHLY and CDR2 FYNNEI. This chain's CDR3 is CAVVGGQGHQETQYF. CDR3 DNA: TGTGCCGTCGTTGGGGGACAGGGACACCAAGAGACCCAGTACTTC.

This clonotype was found many times. An end of the junction does not agree with germline; a read error may underlie this. The CDR3 nucleotides read TGCGCCAGCAGCCCCAACCTCTTAGGAGACGGCGGGGAGCCGTTTTTT. This gives the protein CASSPNLLGDGGEPFF. The chain is built from TRBV5-1 and TRBJ2-2; D might be TRBD2 (6 bases). The germline gives CDR1 SGHRS, CDR2 YFSETQ. The CDR3 sequence is 16 residues long. Full variable domain (outside the CDR3, taken from reference TRBV5-1 and TRBJ2-2): KAGVTQTPRYLIKTRGQQVTLSCSPISGHRSVSWYQQTPGQGLQFLFEYFSETQRNKGNFPGRFSGRQFSNSRSEMNVSTLELGDSALYLCASSPNLLGDGGEPFFGEGSRLTVL.

There are many counts of this clonotype. V usage is TRBV6-2 or TRBV6-3 and J usage is TRBJ1-1; 7 bases are a match to TRBD1. With V trimmed by 6 bases and J by 3 bases, 7 bases remained unmatched. Germline assignment: CDR1 MNHEY and CDR2 SVGEGT. The CDR3 length is 14 residues. CDR3 residues: CASSRGTEHTEAFF. CDR3 coding DNA: TGTGCCAGCAGCAGAGGGACAGAGCACACTGAAGCTTTCTTT.

By frequency in the sample, this clonotype is medium-sized. The chain couples TRBV5-1 to TRBJ2-5; no clear D. The germline gives CDR1 SGHRS, CDR2 YFSETQ. The V end lost 0 bases, the J end lost 5 bases, and 11 bases lay between the germline ends. The CDR3 runs 14 residues. The CDR3 protein is CASSLAIGPETQYF. The CDR3 nucleotides are TGCGCCAGCAGCTTGGCCATAGGGCCGGAGACCCAGTACTTC.

This clonotype is labeled as medium-sized (0.01 to 0.1%). The J gene is TRBJ2-7, the V gene TRBV25-1, with 7 nucleotides matching TRBD1. This CDR3 is built from 11 residues. Trimming at V came to 4 bases and at J to 7 bases, leaving 1 base not matched to a gene. Germline values: CDR1 MGHDK, CDR2 SYGVNS. CDR3 sequence reads: CASSVGQEQYF. The CDR3 nucleotides are TGTGCCAGCAGTGTGGGACAGGAGCAGTACTTC.

This clonotype is classed as medium-sized. The chain uses TRBV4-3 and TRBJ2-2, with a tentative D call TRBD2 (7 bases). The V gene lost 4 bases and the J gene lost 1 base, with 13 bases spanning the gap. The CDR3 sequence is 16 residues long. The germline CDR1 and CDR2 sequences are LGHNA and YSLEER. The CDR3 reads CASSRHREGNTGELFF. In DNA, the CDR3 is TGCGCCAGCAGCCGGCACAGGGAGGGGAACACCGGGGAGCTGTTTTTT.

This clonotype rates as medium-sized. This rearrangement joins TRBV18 to TRBJ2-2; D not certain. V was cut by 1 base and J by 4 bases, with 10 bases left in between. This CDR3 has 15 residues. The germline gives CDR1 KGHSH, CDR2 LQKENI. CDR3 sequence (DNA): TGTGCCAGCTCACCACGAATGGTTCCCACCGGGGAGCTGTTTTTT. Translated, it gives CASSPRMVPTGELFF.

CDR3 DNA sequence: TGTGCCACTACCCGGGACAGCAACAATCAGCCCCAGCATTTT. Translating it yields CATTRDSNNQPQHF. The genes are TRBV24-1 and TRBJ1-5, with TRBD1 matching over 7 bases. This CDR3 region has 14 residues. Germline V gene data show CDR1 as KGHDR and CDR2 as SFDVKD. With 10 bases clipped from V and 3 bases from J, the junction kept 8 bases outside the gene matches.